The entry below describes one T cell receptor (beta chain). These data originate in a study of cytomegalovirus exposure and HLA in healthy donors. A multiplex PCR was run with 60 Vbeta primers and 13 Jbeta primers. Profiled with immunoSEQ multiplex PCR; TCRdb holds only in-frame clones, not every one. The repertoire consists of some 140,000 clones, with over 65% occurring once and the leading ten covering 1.5% to 2%. The V gene lost 4 bases and the J gene lost 5 bases, with 14 bases spanning the gap. Germline assignment: CDR1 SGHVS and CDR2 FNYEAQ. The CDR3 spans 14 residues. This chain links TRBV7-6 with TRBJ2-5, with D possibly TRBD1 on 6 matching bases. The material sequenced was PBMCs. This receptor was taken from a female donor in good health and CMV-seropositive. In DNA form, the CDR3 reads TGTGCCAGCAGCTCCGGACAGTCCAGGGAGACCCAGTACTTC. It specifies CASSSGQSRETQYF.